These T cell receptor beta chains were read from a single sample in a study of T cells after yellow fever vaccination. Via MiXCR, TCRdb re-called the 5' RACE reads, giving one row per CDR3 protein. The data hold hundreds of thousands of distinct CDR3 sequences, with roughly 9.4% observed a single time. The sample was PBMCs, taken on the day of the first yellow fever vaccination. The receptors were gathered from a man between 18 and 35 years old who received the YFV17D yellow fever vaccine. CDR3s include the opening cysteine and the closing phenylalanine or tryptophan. The D gene is left open where the match is weak. Expanded clones are given a class, and other clones once, few, many or no size at all.

D gene,clone size,V gene,CDR3 protein
TRBD1,few,TRBV10-2,CASEYGAGDRVPIGAFF
TRBD1,few,TRBV27,CASSSSTEDRAGSPLHF
TRBD2,few,TRBV5-1,CASSTGLAGTNEQFF
TRBD1,many,TRBV12-3/TRBV12-4,CASSATGGPQPQHF
NA,few,TRBV5-4,CASSRLLSSYNEQFF
NA,NA,TRBV7-9,CASRLAVAGNGYTF
NA,NA,TRBV11-2,CASSLDGSTAGTDTQYF
TRBD1,NA,TRBV7-2,CASNLDRDGYEQYF
NA,few,TRBV20-1,CSAREGGGGYTEAFF
NA,few,TRBV11-3,CASSHPVYRPNLYGYTF
NA,NA,TRBV7-8,CASSFHGFQPQHF
NA,few,TRBV19,CASSSPGRIFSYEQYF
NA,few,TRBV7-2,CASSLQPPGNNQPQHF
TRBD1,NA,TRBV5-1,CASRKGQGAHEQFF
NA,NA,TRBV5-5,CASSLSAARTGNTIYF
NA,few,TRBV4-2,CASSQEPPGATYNEQFF
TRBD1,few,TRBV6-1,CASNPGQGHGTQYF
TRBD1,NA,TRBV28,CASSFRVDRGQPGANVLTF
NA,NA,TRBV20-1,CSARGNTGELFF
NA,few,TRBV30,CAWSVAEEQYF
TRBD1,NA,TRBV18,CASSQGGDYGYTF
NA,once,TRBV20-1,CSAYRQNTEAFF
NA,few,TRBV2,CASSLQGGESPLHF
NA,many,TRBV4-3,CASSQDQKGPSGANVLTF
NA,NA,TRBV7-9,CASSPPLGGNTEAFF
NA,few,TRBV15,CATSRGQQQGTQHF
NA,few,TRBV20-1,CSAQTSGGPDTQYF
NA,NA,TRBV10-3,CAISEGQGYADTQYF
TRBD2,few,TRBV5-4,CASLAGGNQETQYF
NA,many,TRBV7-9,CASSPSRAGYTF
TRBD1,few,TRBV19,CASSPETGEDEQYF